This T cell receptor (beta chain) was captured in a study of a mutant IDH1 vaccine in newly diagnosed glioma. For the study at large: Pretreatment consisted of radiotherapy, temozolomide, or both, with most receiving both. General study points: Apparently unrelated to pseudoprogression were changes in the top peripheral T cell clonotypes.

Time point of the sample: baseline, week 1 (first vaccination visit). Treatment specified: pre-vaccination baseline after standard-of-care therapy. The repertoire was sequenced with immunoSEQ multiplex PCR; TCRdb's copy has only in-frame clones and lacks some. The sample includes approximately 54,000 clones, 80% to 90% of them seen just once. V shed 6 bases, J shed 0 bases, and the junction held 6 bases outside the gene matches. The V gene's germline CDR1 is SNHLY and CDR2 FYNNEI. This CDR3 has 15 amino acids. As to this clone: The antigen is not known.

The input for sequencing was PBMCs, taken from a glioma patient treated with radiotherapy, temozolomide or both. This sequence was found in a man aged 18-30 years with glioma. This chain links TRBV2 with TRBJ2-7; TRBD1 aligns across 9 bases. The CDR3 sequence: CASSSGQGFSYEQYF. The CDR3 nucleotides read TGTGCCAGCAGCTCGGGACAGGGATTCTCCTACGAGCAGTACTTC.